This TCR beta chain was observed in a study of blood T cell repertoires in COVID-19. Study as a whole: Whether acute or convalescent, the COVID-19 samples came from the United States, Italy and Spain. Sources were T cells, B-cell-depleted T cells, or PBMCs; the material itself was cDNA or gDNA.

Original handling: Reference gene primer amplification gave estimated nucleated cell counts. The table came from immunoSEQ multiplex PCR; TCRdb's copy has only in-frame clones and leaves some out. The DNA gave D and trimming, while V, J and clone size come from that table. The sample records some 110,000 clones, about 87% being singletons. The CDR3 totals 14 residues. J was trimmed by 9 bases and V by 1 base; bases with no gene match: 4. CDR1 is KGHDR, CDR2 SFDVKD, per germline. Sequencing input: peripheral blood. This receptor was obtained from a man aged 45-60 years with acute or convalescent COVID-19. V gene TRBV24-1 combines with J gene TRBJ2-1; 8 bases agree with TRBD2. The CDR3 protein is CATSDFGRGGEQFF. CDR3 sequence (DNA): TGTGCCACCAGTGATTTCGGGAGGGGCGGTGAGCAGTTCTTC.